By share of the sample, the clone carrying this T cell receptor (beta chain) is large. What it binds is unknown. Different DNA sequences within this sample yield the same CDR3. Looked up from germline, CDR1 is MDHEN and CDR2 is SYDVKM. Trimming removed 3 bases from V and 4 bases from J, with 7 bases in between. The CDR3 loop spans 13 amino acids. This table comes from immunoSEQ multiplex PCR, and its TCRdb copy is limited to in-frame clones, with some not included. The sample records over 7,000 clones, approximately 80% being singletons. This entry comes from a study of chemoradiotherapy in HPV16-positive cancers. Study as a whole: Candidate HPV-specific clones and shared TCR motifs came from two HPV16-positive patients. Study-level results: HPV-specific T cells were functionally defined from only a couple of HPV16-positive patients. HPV-responsive T-cell expansion during chemoradiotherapy was linked to improved recurrence-free survival in HPV16-positive patients. During treatment, candidate HPV-specific clones and E7-related motifs expanded in tumor.

The sample was collected from a patient who underwent chemoradiotherapy. The chain employs TRBV28 and TRBJ1-5; no clear D gene. This sequence originates from a human donor with HPV-associated anogenital cancer. CDR3 DNA sequence: TGTGCCAGCAGTTTTGGTAGTAATCAGCCCCAGCATTTT. As protein: CASSFGSNQPQHF.